These 23 T cell receptor beta chains came from one sample sequenced in a study of OX40 agonist ivuxolimab in advanced cancers. Here immunoSEQ multiplex PCR was the method, and the copy in TCRdb shows in-frame clones only, minus some. The sample lists around 69,000 clones; nearly 90% were seen once. Sequencing used CD4+ or CD8+ T cells sorted from blood, obtained in a trial of the OX40 agonist ivuxolimab. The receptors come from an adult with an advanced solid tumor such as melanoma, head and neck, liver or kidney cancer.

This chain uses TRBV6-5 with TRBJ1-1; 7 nucleotides agree with TRBD1. The CDR3 sequence is 13 residues long. Germline-derived CDR1 and CDR2 are MNHEY and SVGAGI. Unmatched junction bases numbered 4, after V lost 7 bases and J lost 2 bases. In DNA form, the CDR3 reads TGTGCCAGCACTGGGACAGTCAACACTGAAGCTTTCTTT. Translated, it gives CASTGTVNTEAFF.

This chain links TRBV16 with TRBJ1-4, with 9 nucleotides matching TRBD1. J lost 8 bases, V lost 4 bases, and 11 bases had no gene match. Germline CDR1 KGHSY, CDR2 FQNENV. The CDR3 extends over 16 amino acids. CDR3 region: CASSPQGRDRAEKLFF. The CDR3 DNA reads TGTGCCAGCAGCCCCCAAGGTCGGGACAGGGCCGAAAAACTGTTTTTT.

DNA for the CDR3: TGTGCCAGCTCGCGGACAGAAGAAGAGACCCAGTACTTC. Protein: CASSRTEEETQYF. This rearrangement joins TRBV18 to TRBJ2-5; the D gene is possibly TRBD1 (6 bases). The germline V gene has CDR1 KGHSH and CDR2 LQKENI. Trimming cost V 6 bases and J 3 bases, with 11 bases left between them. The CDR3 runs 13 residues.

The rearrangement links TRBV4-1 to TRBJ1-6; 7 nucleotides match TRBD1. The J segment lost 7 bases and the V segment lost 1 base, leaving 4 bases of the junction unmatched. Germline CDR1 is MGHRA and CDR2 is YSYEKL. This CDR3 is built from 15 residues. For the CDR3, the DNA is TGCGCCAGCAGCCAAGCCGGGACAGAGAATTCACCCCTCCACTTT. It is translated as CASSQAGTENSPLHF.

V gene TRBV7-6 combines with J gene TRBJ2-7; D could derive from TRBD1 or TRBD2 (6 bases each). The CDR3 length is 13 residues. Germline V lookup: CDR1 SGHVS, CDR2 FNYEAQ. V dropped 5 bases and J dropped 3 bases, with 11 bases sitting between them. CDR3 loop: CASSIQGGYEQYF. CDR3 nucleotides: TGTGCCAGCAGCATACAGGGAGGCTACGAGCAGTACTTC.

The chain couples TRBV9 to TRBJ2-1, with D tentatively TRBD2 (6 bases). Trimming shortened V by 3 bases and J by 3 bases, and 10 bases separated the two germline ends. The V gene's germline CDR1 is SGDLS and CDR2 YYNGEE. This CDR3 region has 14 residues. The chain's CDR3 is CASSGGGNYNEQFF. In nucleotides, the CDR3 is TGTGCCAGCAGCGGAGGAGGGAACTACAATGAGCAGTTCTTC.

The chain is built from TRBV19 and TRBJ1-1, with D perhaps matching TRBD1 (5 bases). This CDR3 comprises 16 residues. Trimming left V 5 bases short and J 0 bases short, with 16 bases between. Germline CDR1 is LNHDA and CDR2 is SQIVND (reference sequence). The CDR3 DNA sequence: TGTGCCAGTAGTTTTAGACAGACCACTATGAACACTGAAGCTTTCTTT. Translation gives CASSFRQTTMNTEAFF.

The V and J genes are TRBV27 and TRBJ1-2; D gene ambiguous. The CDR3 is made up of 13 amino acids. V shed 6 bases and J shed 6 bases, with 14 bases lying between them. CDR1 and CDR2 (germline): MNHEY, SMNVEV (reference sequence). CDR3 sequence (DNA): TGTGCCAGCAGCTCCGTCGCGGCCAATGGCTACACCTTC. Protein: CASSSVAANGYTF.

This clone was seen once. This sequence joins TRBV4-2 and TRBJ2-3; 8 positions agree with TRBD2. The V gene's germline CDR1 is LGHNA and CDR2 YNFKEQ. Trimming cost V 8 bases and J 3 bases; bases outside gene matches: 10. The CDR3 length is 15 residues. CDR3 residues: CASGPGLGGTDTQYF. Here the CDR3 DNA reads TGTGCCAGCGGACCGGGACTAGGTGGGACAGATACGCAGTATTTT.

The CDR3 spells CASSRTTQTYEQYF. The CDR3 bases are TGTGCCAGCAGTCGGACTACTCAAACCTACGAGCAGTACTTC. This chain connects TRBV6-5 to TRBJ2-7, with a tentative D call TRBD2 (6 bases). Germline values: CDR1 MNHEY, CDR2 SVGAGI. V lost 5 bases and J 2 bases, leaving 13 bases between the germline ends. The CDR3 sequence is 14 residues long.

In regard to this clone: The same CDR3 is also encoded by other DNA sequences in this sample. The V call is TRBV5-1, the J call TRBJ2-5, with 9 bases matching TRBD1. CDR1 and CDR2 (germline): SGHRS, YFSETQ. V was pared by 2 bases and J by 2 bases, with 1 base of the junction left unmatched. This CDR3 contains 14 residues. The CDR3 protein is CASSLGQGQETQYF. CDR3 in DNA: TGCGCCAGCAGCTTAGGACAGGGGCAAGAGACCCAGTACTTC.

This chain joins TRBV7-9 and TRBJ2-4, with D possibly matching TRBD2 (6 bases). Trimming removed 4 bases at V and 10 bases at J, with 14 bases between. Germline V CDR1 and CDR2: SEHNR, FQNEAQ (reference sequence). The CDR3 covers 13 residues. The CDR3 is CASSSPGTRIQYF. The CDR3 nucleotides read TGTGCCAGCAGCTCGCCCGGGACTCGAATTCAGTACTTC.

The CDR3 is CAWSGRIRLGNTIYF. Here the CDR3 DNA reads TGTGCCTGGAGTGGAAGGATCCGATTGGGAAACACCATATATTTT. The chain is built from TRBV30 and TRBJ1-3, with no clear D. The CDR3 length is 15 residues. V lost 1 base and J lost 4, with 14 bases in between. The germline V gene has CDR1 GTSNPN and CDR2 SVGIG (reference sequence).

V is TRBV11-3 and J is TRBJ1-2; TRBD1 aligns across 10 bases. There are 14 residues in the CDR3. The germline CDR1 and CDR2 sequences are SGHNT and YENEEA. The V and J ends lost 5 bases and 3 bases, in that order; junction bases with no gene match: 3. The CDR3 DNA sequence: TGTGCCAGCAGCCGACAGGGGGCAGACTATGGCTACACCTTC. It yields the protein CASSRQGADYGYTF.

V usage is TRBV7-3 and J usage is TRBJ2-1; either TRBD1 or TRBD2 may supply D (5 bases each). There are 13 residues in the CDR3. V lost 5 bases, J lost 8 bases, and 13 bases lay in between. Germline lookup yields CDR1 SGHTA and CDR2 FQGTGA. The CDR3 nucleotides are TGTGCCAGCAGCCCGGGACCCCGAGATGAGCAGTTCTTC. This translates into CASSPGPRDEQFF.

V and J are TRBV5-1 and TRBJ2-3; a possible D gene is TRBD1 (5 bases). The V gene lost 2 bases and the J gene lost 4 bases, with 17 bases spanning the gap. From germline, CDR1 is SGHRS and CDR2 YFSETQ. The CDR3 covers 16 residues. CDR3 in amino acids: CASSFAASGQADTQYF. The CDR3 DNA sequence: TGCGCCAGCAGCTTTGCTGCGTCAGGGCAAGCAGATACGCAGTATTTT. Full variable domain (remainder filled in from reference TRBV5-1 and TRBJ2-3): KAGVTQTPRYLIKTRGQQVTLSCSPISGHRSVSWYQQTPGQGLQFLFEYFSETQRNKGNFPGRFSGRQFSNSRSEMNVSTLELGDSALYLCASSFAASGQADTQYFGPGTRLTVL.

The V gene is TRBV5-1, the J gene TRBJ2-7; possible D gene TRBD1, 6 bases. V was cut by 4 bases and J by 9 bases, with 26 bases left in between. This CDR3 comprises 16 residues. CDR1 is SGHRS and CDR2 is YFSETQ in the germline V gene. The CDR3 loop reads CASSVDRFTAIRGQYF. The CDR3, as DNA: TGCGCCAGCAGCGTTGACAGGTTTACGGCCATACGTGGGCAGTACTTC.

The chain links TRBV20-1 to TRBJ1-1; D is unresolved. This CDR3 spans 11 amino acids. Deletions cut 3 bases from V and 5 bases from J, with 7 bases between. The V gene's germline CDR1 is DFQATT and CDR2 SNEGSKA (reference sequence). This chain's CDR3 is CSASYETEAFF. Here the CDR3 DNA reads TGCAGTGCTAGTTATGAGACTGAAGCTTTCTTT.

The chain links TRBV29-1 to TRBJ2-5, with a tentative D call TRBD1 (5 bases). V lost 5 bases, J lost 2 bases, and 12 bases lay in between. The CDR3 loop spans 13 amino acids. Per germline, CDR1 SQVTM and CDR2 ANQGSEA. The CDR3 region is CSVSSTAQETQYF. The CDR3 nucleotides are TGCAGCGTTTCATCGACAGCGCAAGAGACCCAGTACTTC. Full variable domain (rest looked up from reference TRBV29-1 and TRBJ2-5): SAVISQKPSRDICQRGTSLTIQCQVDSQVTMMFWYRQQPGQSLTLIATANQGSEATYESGFVIDKFPISRPNLTFSTLTVSNMSPEDSSIYLCSVSSTAQETQYFGPGTRLLVL.

The rearrangement links TRBV7-3 to TRBJ1-3; D gene unclear. Germline CDR1 and CDR2: SGHTA and FQGTGA. There are 13 residues in the CDR3. V was cut by 4 bases and J by 4 bases, with 8 bases left in between. This CDR3 is CASSSGEGNTIYF. The CDR3 DNA follows: TGTGCCAGCAGCTCCGGGGAGGGAAACACCATATATTTT.

The V gene is TRBV18, the J gene TRBJ1-1, with 7 bases identical to TRBD1. The CDR3 sequence is 15 residues long. From germline, CDR1 is KGHSH and CDR2 LQKENI. V lost 4 bases and J lost 1; bases outside the gene matches: 6. The CDR3 sequence is CASSRDRVTNTEAFF. The CDR3 DNA reads TGTGCCAGCTCACGCGACAGGGTCACGAACACTGAAGCTTTCTTT. Supplemented by reference TRBV18 and TRBJ1-1, the full variable domain reads NAGVMQNPRHLVRRRGQEARLRCSPMKGHSHVYWYRQLPEEGLKFMVYLQKENIIDESGMPKERFSAEFPKEGPSILRIQQVVRGDSAAYFCASSRDRVTNTEAFFGQGTRLTVV.

J is TRBJ2-1 and V is TRBV9; possibly TRBD2 for D (6 bases). V gave up 0 bases and J gave up 5 bases, with 12 bases separating them. The CDR3 has 15 amino acids. Germline CDR1 reads SGDLS; CDR2 reads YYNGEE. The CDR3 nucleotides are TGTGCCAGCAGCGTAGCTACGGGGGTTGACAATGAGCAGTTCTTC. Its translation is CASSVATGVDNEQFF.

This chain uses TRBV25-1 with TRBJ1-6; a weak D match, TRBD1 (5 bases). Germline V CDR1 and CDR2: MGHDK, SYGVNS. The CDR3 has 15 residues. V gave up 3 bases and J gave up 9 bases, with 15 bases separating them. The CDR3 protein is CASSDQQGLGSPLHF. DNA for the CDR3: TGTGCCAGCAGTGATCAGCAGGGTTTGGGTTCACCCCTCCACTTT.